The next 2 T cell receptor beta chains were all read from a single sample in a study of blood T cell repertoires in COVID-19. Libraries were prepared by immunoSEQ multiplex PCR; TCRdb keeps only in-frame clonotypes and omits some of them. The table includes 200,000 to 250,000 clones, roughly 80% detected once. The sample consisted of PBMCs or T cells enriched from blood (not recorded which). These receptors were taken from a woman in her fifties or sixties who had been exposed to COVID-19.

CDR3 nucleotide sequence: TGTGCCAGCAGTCGGACAGATTATGGCTACACCTTC. It is translated as CASSRTDYGYTF. This sequence joins TRBV6-5 and TRBJ1-2; perhaps TRBD1 as D (6 bases). The CDR3 spans 12 residues. Looked up from germline, CDR1 is MNHEY and CDR2 is SVGAGI. V was shortened by 5 bases and J by 5 bases, with 9 bases between the two germline ends.

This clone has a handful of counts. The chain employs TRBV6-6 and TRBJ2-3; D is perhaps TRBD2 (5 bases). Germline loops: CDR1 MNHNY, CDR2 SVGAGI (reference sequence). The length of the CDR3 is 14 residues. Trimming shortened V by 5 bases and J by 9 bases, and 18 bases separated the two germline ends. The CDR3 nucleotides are TGTGCCAGCAGTCCAACTACTAGTTCCTACACGCAGTATTTT. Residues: CASSPTTSSYTQYF.